A selection of T cell receptor beta chains follows, all from one sample in a study of regulatory T cells in long-lasting Graves disease. From the multiplex PCR reads, TCRdb called clonotypes with MiXCR, one entry per CDR3 protein. The sample lists 450,000 to 500,000 distinct CDR3 sequences, around 15% occurring once. This sample also belongs to another study, concerning T cells in Graves' hyperthyroidism and ophthalmopathy.

The sample consisted of peripheral blood mononuclear cells (PBMCs), taken at new diagnosis, from a patient treated with antithyroid drugs. These receptors were taken from a man aged 40-50 years with Graves disease. Both conserved end residues are trimmed from each CDR3. A D gene is named only where the DNA matches it firmly.

d_call v_call cdr3_aa
. TRBV29-1 SVASRGYNEQF
. TRBV12-3/TRBV12-4 ASSLFLAGSSYEQY
. TRBV3-1 ASSPKTGLVGELF
TRBD1 TRBV20-1 SATAPTPTGYEKLF
TRBD1 TRBV5-1 ASSKQEQGSDSRVVLT
TRBD2 TRBV11-2 ASSPRGGFLVQY
. TRBV29-1 SVEYNQETQY
. TRBV7-9 ASSASGAGEKLF
TRBD1 TRBV5-1 ASSLGTGLNYEQF
. TRBV28 ASSFLGRTDTQY
. TRBV29-1 SVAGTSSYYEQY
. TRBV3-1 ASSQVGLGAYEQY
TRBD2 TRBV6-1 ASSASTSGRENEQF
. TRBV29-1 SVVRAGVNTGELF
. TRBV29-1 SVAGSTEAF
. TRBV7-8 ASSFGAGEKLF
TRBD2 TRBV24-1 ATSRRTSGMDEQF
TRBD1 TRBV24-1 ATSELGQEQYEQY
. TRBV28 ASSLGQLRAEQY
. TRBV7-2 ASSFSVFGTQY
. TRBV2 ASSETRGPVEETQY
TRBD1 TRBV12-3/TRBV12-4 ASCNRGRGTGELF
. TRBV28 ASSTPGANTEAF
. TRBV28 ASSLLRDQPQH
. TRBV14 ASSLQARGEQF
. TRBV12-3/TRBV12-4 ASRPGGRAGDTQY
TRBD1 TRBV7-2 ASSADRGGKTQY
. TRBV20-1 SASRGTTNTEAF
TRBD2 TRBV30 AWSDPGGRVYNEQF
TRBD1 TRBV5-1 ASSFRDRTTDTQY
. TRBV6-2/TRBV6-3 ASSYGLEGLTNTQY
. TRBV28 ASLSPLYTEAF
. TRBV11-3 ASSLGRATSAYEQY
TRBD2 TRBV28 ASGRLAGVSCNEQF
TRBD1 TRBV9 ASSVGQGLGSSNYGYT
. TRBV6-1 ASSIHRDTRFVAF
. TRBV28 ASSLDPDEQY
. TRBV7-3 ASRQTGSAEAF
TRBD2 TRBV19 ASSITHLAAQETQY
. TRBV6-5 ASSYSKQFSGANVLT
. TRBV29-1 SVRGTIYEQY
TRBD2 TRBV24-1 ATSDSLAGQTHEQF
. TRBV28 ASSLAGQPQH
TRBD2 TRBV5-1 ASSLASGTSGRRGEQF
. TRBV5-1 ASSPAGILTDTQY
. TRBV4-1 ASSPRVGGSYEQY
TRBD2 TRBV12-3/TRBV12-4 ASSLSGTSKWEQY
TRBD1 TRBV24-1 ATSDRQGVIYNEQF
. TRBV7-9 ASQRSDTQY
. TRBV29-1 SVEGEEKLF
. TRBV6-1 ASSRFLSGTSYNEQF
. TRBV19 ASSIDGSPGELF
. TRBV2 ASNRGSVGNQPQH
. TRBV3-1 ASSPRGTVQETQY